What follows describes a single TCR beta chain. Its antigen is currently unknown. The data are from a study of CD8+CD57+ T cells in acquired aplastic anemia. Whole-study results and caveats: There were some 30 CD8+ CDR3 sequences that occurred in both patients and controls.

The CDR3 loop spans 12 amino acids. Trimming removed 5 bases at V and 4 bases at J, with 6 bases between. Germline V gene data show CDR1 as KGHDR and CDR2 as SFDVKD. Genomic DNA constituted the template upon which TCR beta VDJ and CDR3 profiling was performed. TCRdb analysed the reads with MiXCR anew, one entry per CDR3 protein. Of 150,000 to 200,000 distinct CDR3 sequences listed, under 50% were seen once; the top ten hold about 1.8%. Whoever was chosen for sequencing had shown CD8+CD57+ cell expansion by flow cytometry. The patients, all of them, had severe acquired aplastic anemia. The sequencing input was sorted CD4+, CD8+, or CD8+CD57+ T cells (not recorded which) from PBMCs. The chain carries TRBV24-1 and TRBJ2-3; D remains unclear. The sequence was obtained from a human donor with aplastic anemia. CDR3 amino acids: CATSGGADTQYF. CDR3 in DNA: TGTGCCACCAGTGGTGGGGCAGATACGCAGTATTTT.